These 24 T cell receptor beta chains share one sample of origin, sequenced in a study of graft-versus-host responses after intestinal transplantation. Sequenced by immunoSEQ multiplex PCR; TCRdb stores in-frame clones only, minus some. The sample records 13,000 to 15,000 clones, 30% to 40% being singletons. Sequencing used alloreactive CD4+ T cells from a mixed lymphocyte reaction culture, obtained before intestinal transplant. This sample's subset: CFSE-low proliferating T cells sorted from approximately 6-day pre-transplant mixed lymphocyte reaction (GvH or HvG direction). These receptors were obtained from a human patient who received an intestinal transplant.

Within the sample, this clone is medium-sized. The chain recombines TRBV7-9 with TRBJ1-6; D unclear. This CDR3 is 15 amino acids long. Germline CDR1 reads SEHNR; CDR2 reads FQNEAQ (reference sequence). V shed 1 base and J shed 0 bases, with 4 bases lying between them. The chain's CDR3 is CASSLDSSYNSPLHF. CDR3 nucleotides: TGTGCCAGCAGCTTAGACAGCTCCTATAATTCACCCCTCCACTTT.

A few counts support this clone. This chain links TRBV10-3 with TRBJ2-2, with 9 bases matching TRBD1. The junction had 3 bases not matched to a gene; V was cut back by 4 bases and J by 3 bases. This CDR3 is 15 amino acids long. Germline-derived CDR1 and CDR2 are ENHRY and SYGVKD. CDR3: CAISVRDRDTGELFF. The CDR3 nucleotides read TGTGCCATCAGTGTCCGGGACAGGGACACCGGGGAGCTGTTTTTT.

This chain uses TRBV5-1 with TRBJ2-2; D is possibly TRBD1 (6 bases). From germline, CDR1 is SGHRS and CDR2 YFSETQ. This CDR3 is built from 16 residues. The V and J ends lost 4 bases and 5 bases respectively, with 18 bases between them. The CDR3 spells CASSPRRDIETGELFF. In nucleotides, the CDR3 is TGCGCCAGCAGCCCGCGCCGGGACATAGAAACCGGGGAGCTGTTTTTT.

This clone has more than one count but fewer than ten. This sequence joins TRBV10-3 and TRBJ1-2; 7 bases are a match to TRBD1. V lost 4 bases to trimming and J lost 5 bases; unmatched junction nucleotides: 13. CDR1 ENHRY and CDR2 SYGVKD come from the germline V gene. This CDR3 comprises 16 residues. The CDR3, as DNA: TGTGCCATCAGTGGTCTGGACAGGACGAACCGATATGGCTACACCTTC. Its protein product is CAISGLDRTNRYGYTF.

The chain combines TRBV6-1 with TRBJ2-7; D is possibly TRBD1 (6 bases). The CDR3 loop spans 12 amino acids. The ends were cut back, 3 bases at V and 7 bases at J, with 10 bases in the middle. Looked up from germline, CDR1 is MNHNS and CDR2 is SASEGT. Here the CDR3 reads CASSELQGEQYF. In nucleotides, the CDR3 is TGTGCCAGCAGTGAGCTCCAGGGGGAGCAGTACTTC.

This rearrangement joins TRBV7-2 to TRBJ2-2, with 9 bases fitting TRBD1. The CDR3 is 16 residues long. Germline CDR1 reads SGHTA; CDR2 reads FQGNSA. J was trimmed by 2 bases and V by 5 bases; bases with no gene match: 6. The DNA of the CDR3 is TGTGCCAGCAGCCCGTCGGACAGGGGCAACACCGGGGAGCTGTTTTTT. This sequence encodes CASSPSDRGNTGELFF.

The chain uses TRBV27 and TRBJ1-2, with 8 nucleotides matching TRBD1. Trimming removed 6 bases from V and 6 bases from J; junction bases left unmatched: 3. Germline lookup yields CDR1 MNHEY and CDR2 SMNVEV (reference sequence). CDR3 size: 12 residues. CDR3 in DNA: TGTGCCAGCAGGGGACAGGTGGATGGCTACACCTTC. Encoded protein: CASRGQVDGYTF.

By frequency in the sample, this clone is medium-sized. V usage is TRBV6-5 and J usage is TRBJ1-4; 8 bases line up with TRBD1. The CDR3 spans 14 residues. The germline CDR1 and CDR2 sequences are MNHEY and SVGAGI. Trimming took 5 bases from V and 8 from J; bases not matched to a gene: 7. CDR3 loop: CASSLTGVSEKLFF. The CDR3, as DNA: TGTGCCAGCAGTCTGACAGGGGTGAGCGAAAAACTGTTTTTT.

The chain is built from TRBV7-9 and TRBJ1-1, with a weak D call TRBD1 (6 bases). V gave up 1 base and J gave up 1 base, with 13 bases separating them. CDR1 and CDR2 (germline): SEHNR, FQNEAQ (reference sequence). The CDR3 spans 16 residues. This chain's CDR3 is CASSLGQDRRNTEAFF. The CDR3 nucleotides are TGTGCCAGCAGCTTAGGTCAAGACAGGAGGAACACTGAAGCTTTCTTT.

The chain recombines TRBV9 with TRBJ1-2; 8 bases line up with TRBD1. The CDR3 loop spans 15 amino acids. In germline, CDR1 is SGDLS, CDR2 YYNGEE. V lost 3 bases to trimming and J lost 8 bases; unmatched junction nucleotides: 12. CDR3 bases: TGTGCCAGCAGCGCGTCCGGGACAGGCCCCTACGGCTACACCTTC. It is translated as CASSASGTGPYGYTF. The full variable domain, with the rest looked up from reference TRBV9 and TRBJ1-2, is DSGVTQTPKHLITATGQRVTLRCSPRSGDLSVYWYQQSLDQGLQFLIQYYNGEERAKGNILERFSAQQFPDLHSELNLSSLELGDSALYFCASSASGTGPYGYTFGSGTRLTVV.

A note on this clone: Because the CDR3's place on the DNA is in doubt, the DNA is left out and the CDR3 is given as listed by TCRdb. This rearrangement joins TRBV29-1 to TRBJ2-1; the table's TRBD1 call for D was not verified on the DNA. Per the germline V gene, CDR1 is SQVTM and CDR2 is ANQGSEA. The CDR3 is 12 residues long, ends included. The CDR3 loop is CSVEVGTGIRFF.

This clone was observed a few times. The rearrangement uses TRBV6-1 and TRBJ1-2, with 12 bases identical to TRBD1. The CDR3 loop spans 17 amino acids. The germline V gene encodes CDR1 MNHNS and CDR2 SASEGT. V shed 3 bases and J 7 bases; nucleotides not matched to a gene: 12. CDR3 DNA sequence: TGTGCCAGCAGTGATGCTGGGACAGGGGGCCCAACGGGTGGCTACACCTTC. This codes for CASSDAGTGGPTGGYTF.

This clone was seen only a few times. The chain uses TRBV4-3 and TRBJ1-2; D not certain. The CDR3 loop spans 13 amino acids. Germline CDR1 LGHNA, CDR2 YSLEER. With 1 base removed from V and 4 bases from J, the gap between germline ends came to 7 bases. The CDR3 DNA follows: TGCGCCAGCAGCCAAGGCCTTAGCTATGGCTACACCTTC. Amino acid sequence: CASSQGLSYGYTF.

The sample holds a few counts of this clone. The J gene is TRBJ2-3, the V gene TRBV2; possible D gene TRBD1, 6 bases. Trimming stripped 6 bases from V and 2 bases from J, with 12 bases between. The length of the CDR3 is 14 residues. CDR1 and CDR2 (germline): SNHLY, FYNNEI. CDR3 in amino acids: CASSRTAPTDTQYF. CDR3 DNA: TGTGCCAGCAGCAGGACAGCTCCCACAGATACGCAGTATTTT.

The CDR3 sequence is CASSLDRVRQFF. DNA of the CDR3: TGTGCCAGCAGCCTCGACAGGGTACGTCAGTTCTTC. This sequence joins TRBV7-6 and TRBJ2-1; 7 positions agree with TRBD1. CDR1 is SGHVS, CDR2 FNYEAQ, per germline. The CDR3 contains 12 residues. V was clipped by 5 bases and J by 13 bases; unmatched bases: 8.

The chain recombines TRBV7-2 with TRBJ1-1; 9 bases line up with TRBD1. Germline CDR1 is SGHTA and CDR2 is FQGNSA. Trimming cost V 5 bases and J 4 bases; bases outside gene matches: 11. This CDR3 contains 16 residues. The chain's CDR3 is CASSQGDRERGTEAFF. As DNA, the CDR3 is TGTGCCAGCAGCCAAGGGGACAGGGAACGAGGCACTGAAGCTTTCTTT.

The rearrangement uses TRBV9 and TRBJ1-3; D is perhaps TRBD1 (6 bases). CDR1 is SGDLS and CDR2 is YYNGEE in the germline V gene. There are 14 residues in the CDR3. Deletions cut 0 bases from V and 5 bases from J, with 9 bases between. The CDR3 DNA follows: TGTGCCAGCAGCGTAGACGGACAGCGAAACACCATATATTTT. It specifies CASSVDGQRNTIYF.

The chain employs TRBV7-2 and TRBJ1-2; D is possibly TRBD1 (6 bases). In germline, CDR1 is SGHTA, CDR2 FQGNSA. Between the trimmed V and J ends, which lost 2 bases and 4 bases, there was a span of 11 bases. This CDR3 comprises 14 residues. This CDR3 is CASSLIGQFYGYTF. In DNA form, the CDR3 reads TGTGCCAGCAGCTTAATCGGACAGTTCTATGGCTACACCTTC.

This clone was counted only a few times. J is TRBJ2-3 and V is TRBV7-2; perhaps TRBD2 as D (5 bases). Trimming left V 2 bases short and J 0 bases short, with 12 bases between. From germline, CDR1 is SGHTA and CDR2 FQGNSA. CDR3 length: 16 amino acids. CDR3 DNA sequence: TGTGCCAGCAGCTTACGGAATAGCGTGAGCACAGATACGCAGTATTTT. It is translated as CASSLRNSVSTDTQYF.

J is TRBJ1-5 and V is TRBV6-5; a weak D match, TRBD1 (5 bases). Germline-derived CDR1 and CDR2 are MNHEY and SVGAGI. This CDR3 contains 13 residues. The V and J ends lost 5 bases and 6 bases respectively, with 11 bases between them. CDR3 DNA: TGTGCCAGCAGTCCAGGCGGGGGTCAGCCCCAGCATTTT. This sequence encodes CASSPGGGQPQHF.

The J gene is TRBJ2-4, the V gene TRBV5-6, with D tentatively TRBD2 (5 bases). The CDR3 runs 16 residues. Looked up from germline, CDR1 is SGHDT and CDR2 is YYEEEE. V was clipped by 3 bases and J by 1 base, with 14 bases between them. CDR3 amino acids: CASSSPMTGAKNIQYF. The CDR3 DNA is TGTGCCAGCAGCTCTCCAATGACGGGGGCCAAAAACATTCAGTACTTC.

The chain is built from TRBV19 and TRBJ2-2; 7 bases match TRBD2. Germline CDR1 is LNHDA and CDR2 is SQIVND (reference sequence). The CDR3 totals 17 residues. With V trimmed by 2 bases and J by 2 bases, 8 bases remained unmatched. The CDR3 bases are TGTGCCAGTAGTATATTGCGGCTAGCGGCTAACACCGGGGAGCTGTTTTTT. Translated: CASSILRLAANTGELFF.

The chain combines TRBV9 with TRBJ2-6, with D tentatively TRBD2 (5 bases). CDR1 is SGDLS, CDR2 YYNGEE, per germline. The V and J ends lost 2 bases and 1 base respectively, with 7 bases between them. The CDR3 is made up of 15 amino acids. The CDR3 coding sequence is TGTGCCAGCAGCGTCCGGGGTTCTGGGGCCAACGTCCTGACTTTC. It encodes CASSVRGSGANVLTF.

The chain employs TRBV29-1 and TRBJ2-1; 7 bases are shared with TRBD1. Germline V gene lookup returns CDR1 SQVTM and CDR2 ANQGSEA. This CDR3 spans 14 amino acids. The DNA of the CDR3 is TGCAGTACCGAGGGGCAGGGGGAGATCAATGAGCAGTTCTTC. This translates into CSTEGQGEINEQFF.